Listed below are T cell receptor beta chains from one sample, sequenced in a study of blood T cell repertoires in COVID-19. Sequenced by immunoSEQ multiplex PCR; TCRdb stores in-frame clones only, minus some. Found here are more than 300,000 clones, over 75% of them singletons; the top ten hold less than 11%. The sample comprised PBMCs or T cells enriched from blood (not recorded which). These receptors came from a woman younger than 30 who had recovered from COVID-19. Each CDR3 is given with its conserved first and last residue. The D gene is left open where the match is weak. Only part of the rows carry a size: once, few, many, or a class if the clone is expanded.

d_call j_call v_call clone_size cdr3_aa cdr3_nt
TRBD1 TRBJ1-5 TRBV6-1 . CASSEGTENQPQHF TGTGCCAGCAGTGAGGGGACAGAAAATCAGCCCCAGCATTTT
. TRBJ2-2 TRBV21-1 . CASSKPSWESTGELFF TGTGCCAGCAGCAAACCAAGCTGGGAGAGCACCGGGGAGCTGTTTTTT
. TRBJ1-1 TRBV5-4 . CASSLAGNTEAFF TGTGCCAGCAGCTTGGCAGGGAACACTGAAGCTTTCTTT
. TRBJ1-1 TRBV7-9 . CASSSPPQRMNTEAFF TGTGCCAGCAGCTCCCCCCCCCAGAGGATGAACACTGAAGCTTTCTTT
TRBD2 TRBJ2-1 TRBV18 . CASSPGLAATYNEQFF TGTGCCAGCTCACCGGGACTAGCGGCGACCTACAATGAGCAGTTCTTC
TRBD1 TRBJ1-5 TRBV19 . CASSTSGTGGIQPQHF TGTGCCAGTAGCACCTCCGGGACAGGGGGTATCCAGCCCCAGCATTTT
TRBD1 TRBJ1-6 TRBV30 . CAWSQDRGASPLHF TGTGCCTGGAGCCAGGACAGGGGGGCTTCACCCCTCCACTTT
TRBD1 TRBJ2-3 TRBV7-9 once CVGDRGGDTQYF TGTGTTGGGGACAGGGGTGGAGATACGCAGTATTTT
TRBD1 TRBJ1-2 TRBV19 . CASSTRQGAGYTF TGTGCCAGTAGTACAAGACAGGGGGCTGGCTACACCTTC
TRBD2 TRBJ2-6 TRBV10-2 few CASSEARLAGQSSGANVLTF TGCGCCAGCAGTGAGGCAAGACTAGCGGGACAATCCTCTGGGGCCAACGTCCTGACTTTC
. TRBJ2-1 TRBV28 . CASIESGAAGNEQFF TGTGCCAGCATCGAGTCGGGAGCGGCGGGCAATGAGCAGTTCTTC
TRBD2 TRBJ2-3 TRBV3-1/TRBV3-2 . CASSQGIAGVRTDTQYF TGTGCCAGCAGCCAAGGAATAGCGGGAGTTCGTACAGATACGCAGTATTTT
TRBD1 TRBJ2-7 TRBV10-3 . CAISDYRGYEQYF TGTGCCATCAGTGATTACAGGGGGTACGAGCAGTACTTC
. TRBJ1-4 TRBV5-1 . CASSMTVRRAKGEKLFF TGCGCCAGCAGCATGACAGTAAGGAGGGCGAAAGGAGAAAAACTGTTTTTT
. TRBJ1-2 TRBV19 . CASSIAGGGYTF TGTGCCAGTAGTATAGCCGGGGGAGGCTACACCTTC
TRBD1 TRBJ2-1 TRBV10-3 . CAISQVQAGTGYNEQFF TGTGCCATCAGTCAGGTGCAAGCCGGGACAGGCTACAATGAGCAGTTCTTC
TRBD1 TRBJ1-1 TRBV18 once CASSPPGTGGYEAEAFF TGTGCCAGCTCACCACCGGGGACAGGGGGCTATGAGGCTGAAGCTTTCTTT
. TRBJ1-2 TRBV7-9 . CASSQVNEGNGYTF TGTGCCAGCAGCCAGGTAAATGAGGGAAACGGCTACACCTTC
. TRBJ1-1 TRBV27 . CASSWVAGNTEAFF TGTGCCAGCAGCTGGGTGGCGGGTAACACTGAAGCTTTCTTT
TRBD1 TRBJ1-3 TRBV3-1/TRBV3-2 . CASSQAWTGGNTIYF TGTGCCAGCAGCCAAGCCTGGACAGGGGGAAACACCATATATTTT
. TRBJ2-1 TRBV7-5 . CADLQQPGTAYNEQFF TGTGCCGATCTCCAACAACCGGGAACAGCGTACAATGAGCAGTTCTTC
. TRBJ2-7 TRBV11-2 few CASSPGSHYEQYF TGTGCCAGCAGCCCAGGGTCCCACTACGAGCAGTACTTC
. TRBJ2-1 TRBV7-2 . CASSLVGGRSYNEQFF TGTGCCAGCAGCTTAGTCGGGGGGCGCTCCTACAATGAGCAGTTCTTC
TRBD1 TRBJ1-4 TRBV4-1 once CASSQGGQYDEKLFF TGCGCCAGCAGCCAAGGGGGACAGTATGATGAAAAACTGTTTTTT
. TRBJ2-7 TRBV5-7 . CASSFLALRDEQYF TGTGCCAGCAGCTTTCTAGCTCTCAGAGACGAGCAGTACTTC
. TRBJ1-4 TRBV5-6 . CASSLGRGEKLFF TGTGCCAGCAGCTTGGGCCGGGGTGAAAAACTGTTTTTT
TRBD1 TRBJ1-3 TRBV12-3/TRBV12-4 . CASIGTGGNTIYF TGTGCCAGCATCGGGACAGGCGGAAACACCATATATTTT
. TRBJ1-2 TRBV5-1 . CASSLDDQSSGYGYTF TGCGCCAGCAGCTTGGACGACCAGTCGTCGGGCTATGGCTACACCTTC
TRBD2 TRBJ2-1 TRBV6-5 . CATQLAGVYNEQFF TGTGCCACCCAACTAGCGGGAGTCTACAATGAGCAGTTCTTC
TRBD1 TRBJ1-2 TRBV25-1 few CASSEYGRTGGDGYTF TGTGCCAGCAGTGAATATGGCCGGACAGGGGGCGACGGCTACACCTTC
TRBD1 TRBJ1-5 TRBV9 once CASSLDDRVQPQHF TGTGCCAGCAGCTTAGATGACAGGGTCCAGCCCCAGCATTTT
TRBD1 TRBJ1-3 TRBV30 . CAWSLGQHSGNTIYF TGTGCCTGGAGTTTGGGACAGCACTCTGGAAACACCATATATTTT
. TRBJ2-1 TRBV6-4 once CASSDQPGWEQFF TGTGCCAGCAGTGACCAGCCGGGTTGGGAGCAGTTCTTC
TRBD1 TRBJ2-1 TRBV9 . CASSYGQGAYNEQFF TGTGCCAGCAGCTATGGACAGGGTGCCTACAATGAGCAGTTCTTC
. TRBJ1-1 TRBV7-9 . CASSLAGASTEAFF TGTGCCAGCAGCTTAGCAGGGGCGAGCACTGAAGCTTTCTTT
. TRBJ1-4 TRBV4-1 few CASSQMFRREKLFF TGCGCCAGCAGCCAAATGTTTCGGAGGGAAAAACTGTTTTTT
. TRBJ1-4 TRBV7-9 . CASSPSWGDLEKLFF TGTGCCAGCAGCCCCTCCTGGGGGGACCTAGAAAAACTGTTTTTT
TRBD1 TRBJ2-5 TRBV24-1 . CATSDGLGTGDQETQYF TGTGCCACCAGTGATGGCCTCGGGACAGGGGATCAAGAGACCCAGTACTTC
TRBD1 TRBJ1-6 TRBV28 . CASRDRDSPLHF TGTGCCAGCCGGGACAGAGATTCACCCCTCCACTTT
TRBD1 TRBJ1-1 TRBV28 . CASSQQGLEAFF TGTGCCAGCAGTCAACAGGGGTTAGAAGCTTTCTTT
TRBD1 TRBJ2-1 TRBV10-3 . CAISNLAPGQVYNEQFF TGTGCCATCAGCAACCTTGCCCCGGGACAGGTGTACAATGAGCAGTTCTTC
TRBD2 TRBJ2-2 TRBV7-9 . CASSRRGGDSGSNTGELFF TGTGCCAGCAGCCGCCGGGGCGGGGATAGCGGGTCGAACACCGGGGAGCTGTTTTTT
. TRBJ1-1 TRBV12-3/TRBV12-4 once CASSPTVNTEAFF TGTGCCAGCAGTCCTACAGTGAACACTGAAGCTTTCTTT
TRBD1 TRBJ1-5 TRBV2 . CASRGDRGLVQPQHF TGTGCCAGCAGGGGGGACAGGGGGCTTGTTCAGCCCCAGCATTTT
TRBD1 TRBJ1-4 TRBV18 . CASSPETVAGGSEKLFF TGTGCCAGCTCACCGGAGACTGTGGCAGGGGGGAGTGAAAAACTGTTTTTT
. TRBJ1-2 TRBV7-9 . CASSGGEKIPYGYTF TGTGCCAGCAGCGGAGGGGAGAAAATCCCCTATGGCTACACCTTC
. TRBJ2-2 TRBV4-1 once CASSPGLTNTGELFF TGCGCCAGCAGCCCGGGACTTACGAACACCGGGGAGCTGTTTTTT
. TRBJ1-1 TRBV28 . CASSSLGGATSTEAFF TGTGCCAGCAGTTCCCTAGGGGGGGCGACGAGCACTGAAGCTTTCTTT
TRBD2 TRBJ2-2 TRBV29-1 . CSVGGSGRSTGELFF TGCAGCGTTGGGGGTAGCGGGAGAAGCACCGGGGAGCTGTTTTTT
. TRBJ1-4 TRBV6-5 . CASTSGIANEKLFF TGTGCCAGCACCTCAGGGATCGCTAATGAAAAACTGTTTTTT
. TRBJ1-1 TRBV21-1 . CASSAPVRFRVPEAFF TGTGCCAGCAGTGCCCCTGTCCGGTTTCGGGTCCCTGAAGCTTTCTTT
TRBD1 TRBJ2-7 TRBV14 . CASRPQGTYEQYF TGTGCCAGCAGACCACAGGGGACCTACGAGCAGTACTTC
. TRBJ2-1 TRBV25-1 few CASLGAMGNEQFF TGTGCCAGCTTGGGGGCTATGGGTAATGAGCAGTTCTTC
. TRBJ1-2 TRBV5-1 . CASRDLKGKGGYTF TGCGCCAGCAGGGATCTCAAGGGGAAGGGGGGCTACACCTTC
TRBD1 TRBJ2-3 TRBV9 . CASSAPRTGGTDTQYF TGTGCCAGCAGCGCCCCCCGGACAGGGGGAACAGATACGCAGTATTTT